The 18 T cell receptor beta chains below all came from one sample that was sequenced in a study of CD8 T cells in Susac syndrome. RNA was extracted with the RNeasy kit, and a quantity of about 0.5 to 1 ug was reverse transcribed using random hexamers. Each CDR3 protein gets one entry after TCRdb re-called the immunoSEQ multiplex PCR reads with MiXCR. This table has about 150,000 distinct CDR3 sequences, around 95% appearing once. The sequenced material came from CD8+ T cells from PBMCs. The receptors were sampled from a human donor with multiple sclerosis.

The V and J genes are TRBV30 and TRBJ1-1; TRBD1 is a possible D gene (6 bases). V lost 6 bases and J 2 bases, leaving 16 bases between the germline ends. The CDR3 sequence is 14 residues long. Germline V CDR1 and CDR2: GTSNPN, SVGIG (reference sequence). In DNA, the CDR3 is TGTGCCTGTCTCCCCGGGACAAGTAACACTGAAGCTTTCTTT. Translating gives CACLPGTSNTEAFF.

The chain recombines TRBV9 with TRBJ1-1, with D uncertain. CDR1 and CDR2 from the germline V gene are SGDLS and YYNGEE. Trimming stripped 0 bases from V and 6 bases from J, with 9 bases between. The CDR3 has 13 amino acids. DNA of the CDR3: TGTGCCAGCAGCGTAGAAGGGCTGGCTGAAGCTTTCTTT. Translation gives CASSVEGLAEAFF.

This sequence joins TRBV3-1 and TRBJ1-1; D call uncertain. The CDR3 extends over 16 amino acids. Trimming cost V 4 bases and J 3 bases, with 18 bases left between them. Germline CDR1 LGHDT, CDR2 YNNKEL (reference sequence). The CDR3: CASSPTWGEEDTEAFF. The CDR3 bases are TGTGCCAGCAGCCCAACTTGGGGAGAAGAGGACACTGAAGCTTTCTTT.

The rearrangement joins TRBV6-1 to TRBJ2-5; a possible D gene is TRBD1 (5 bases). The CDR3 runs to 14 residues. Germline V gene data show CDR1 as MNHNS and CDR2 as SASEGT. Trimming removed 0 bases at V and 1 base at J, with 6 bases between. The CDR3, as DNA: TGTGCCAGCAGTGAAGCCACAGGCCAAGAGACCCAGTACTTC. Translated: CASSEATGQETQYF.

CDR3 residues: CAWSVLPPVDEQYF. CDR3 bases: TGTGCCTGGAGCGTACTCCCGCCGGTGGACGAGCAGTACTTC. The gene calls are TRBV30 and TRBJ2-7; D call uncertain. The V and J ends lost 3 bases and 5 bases respectively, with 17 bases between them. The CDR3 loop spans 14 amino acids. CDR1 and CDR2 from the germline V gene are GTSNPN and SVGIG (reference sequence).

The rearrangement uses TRBV19 and TRBJ2-7; 10 bases match TRBD1. Germline CDR1 and CDR2: LNHDA and SQIVND (reference sequence). This CDR3 is 15 amino acids long. The ends lost 5 bases at V and 1 base at J; junction bases unmatched: 5. The chain's CDR3 is CASSSGQGLSYEQYF. The CDR3 nucleotides are TGTGCCAGTAGTTCGGGACAGGGGCTATCCTACGAGCAGTACTTC.

The rearrangement links TRBV27 to TRBJ1-2; the D gene is possibly TRBD1 (6 bases). V lost 0 bases to trimming and J lost 8 bases, with 13 bases between them. CDR1 MNHEY and CDR2 SMNVEV come from the germline V gene (reference sequence). The CDR3 totals 14 residues. The CDR3 loop is CASSLSQGPRGYTF. CDR3 nucleotide sequence: TGTGCCAGCAGTTTATCCCAGGGGCCTAGGGGCTACACCTTC.

V gene TRBV12-3 or TRBV12-4 combines with J gene TRBJ2-7; the match to TRBD1 covers 7 bases. J was trimmed by 7 bases and V by 1 base; bases with no gene match: 4. The CDR3 consists of 13 residues. The CDR3 loop is CASSLVTGREQYF. As DNA, the CDR3 is TGTGCCAGCAGTTTAGTGACAGGGAGAGAGCAGTACTTC.

On this clonotype itself: A junction boundary mismatches the germline segment, possibly from a read error. The chain has TRBV7-7 and TRBJ2-2; TRBD2 matches at 9 bases. The CDR3 spans 15 residues. Germline V gene lookup returns CDR1 SSHAT and CDR2 FNYEAQ (reference sequence). The CDR3 bases are TGTGCTAGCAGCTTAGCGGGAGCGGGTACCGGGGAGCTGTTTTTT. Translating it yields CASSLAGAGTGELFF.

The rearrangement uses TRBV29-1 and TRBJ2-7, with D possibly being TRBD2 (6 bases). CDR1 is SQVTM, CDR2 ANQGSEA, per germline. This CDR3 region has 12 residues. V lost 4 bases and J lost 4, with 11 bases in between. The DNA for the CDR3 is TGCAGCGTTGGACTAGAGCCATACGAGCAGTACTTC. Its translation: CSVGLEPYEQYF.

The chain joins TRBV15 to TRBJ2-7; a possible D gene is TRBD2 (5 bases). Per germline, CDR1 LNHNV and CDR2 YYDKDF (reference sequence). CDR3 length: 13 residues. V dropped 6 bases and J dropped 5 bases, with 14 bases sitting between them. CDR3 DNA: TGTGCCACCAGTTACTATTCCGGGGACGAGCAGTACGTC. It codes for CATSYYSGDEQYV.

The V call is TRBV20-1, the J call TRBJ2-7, with 8 bases identical to TRBD1. Unmatched junction bases numbered 8, after V lost 0 bases and J lost 1 base. The CDR3 contains 16 residues. The V gene's germline CDR1 is DFQATT and CDR2 SNEGSKA (reference sequence). CDR3: CSARDERDRRSYEQYF. In nucleotides, the CDR3 is TGCAGTGCTAGAGACGAAAGGGACAGGCGTTCCTACGAGCAGTACTTC.

The count of this clonotype is one. V and J are TRBV12-5 and TRBJ1-2; unclear D gene. Per the germline V gene, CDR1 is LGHNT and CDR2 is FRNRAP. CDR3 length: 12 residues. Trimming shortened V by 3 bases and J by 4 bases, and 6 bases separated the two germline ends. The CDR3 DNA reads as TGTGCTAGTGGTTTCCCAGCCTATGGCTACACCTTC. The encoded protein is CASGFPAYGYTF.

The chain is built from TRBV7-9 and TRBJ2-7, with D perhaps TRBD1 (6 bases). Trimming removed 5 bases from V and 7 bases from J, with 15 bases in between. CDR1 is SEHNR, CDR2 FQNEAQ, per germline (reference sequence). CDR3 length equals 13 residues. The DNA for the CDR3 is TGTGCCAGCAGCCAAGGGGGACGGGGAGAGCAGTACTTC. Amino acid sequence: CASSQGGRGEQYF.

This clonotype was detected once. The CDR3 bases are TGCAGTGCTAGAGATATGGTAGGCACAGATACGCAGTATTTT. It yields the protein CSARDMVGTDTQYF. J is TRBJ2-3 and V is TRBV20-1; D unresolved. Germline V gene data show CDR1 as DFQATT and CDR2 as SNEGSKA (reference sequence). V shed 0 bases and J shed 1 base, with 8 bases lying between them. This CDR3 has 14 residues.

The V and J genes are TRBV20-1 and TRBJ2-1; D is possibly TRBD2 (6 bases). Looked up from germline, CDR1 is DFQATT and CDR2 is SNEGSKA (reference sequence). The CDR3 is 15 amino acids. Trimming pared 1 base from V and 9 bases from J, leaving 19 bases between. CDR3 sequence: CSARGLWRDFFEQFF. In DNA form, the CDR3 reads TGCAGTGCTAGAGGGCTATGGCGGGACTTTTTTGAGCAGTTCTTC.

The J gene is TRBJ1-6, the V gene TRBV27; D is undetermined. CDR1 MNHEY and CDR2 SMNVEV come from the germline V gene (reference sequence). The V end lost 3 bases, the J end lost 4 bases, and 7 bases lay between the germline ends. This CDR3 is 14 amino acids long. CDR3 in DNA: TGTGCCAGCAGTTTCTCCCCTTATAATTCACCCCTCCACTTT. It codes for CASSFSPYNSPLHF.

This clonotype appeared a single time. The V call is TRBV6-5, the J call TRBJ2-6; 7 bases match TRBD1. The CDR3 covers 19 residues. The trim removed 2 bases at V and 0 bases at J, leaving 10 bases unmatched. Germline V gives CDR1 MNHEY, CDR2 SVGAGI. For the CDR3, the DNA is TGTGCCAGCAGTTACGCTGGATACAGGGGAGCCTCTGGGGCCAACGTCCTGACTTTC. It encodes CASSYAGYRGASGANVLTF.